A single sample is the source of the 26 T cell receptor beta chains below, sequenced in a study. TCRdb re-analysed the RT-PCR reads in MiXCR, keeping a single row per CDR3 protein. The profile shows about 680,000 distinct CDR3 sequences, 14% of them singletons. The sequenced material came from memory CD4+ T cells from blood. The origin of the receptors is a female donor in good health, serving as a healthy control.

This clonotype was seen only a few times. The chain recombines TRBV12-3 or TRBV12-4 with TRBJ2-5, with D perhaps assigned TRBD1 or TRBD2 (5 bases each). Trimming stripped 5 bases from V and 2 bases from J, with 15 bases between. There are 15 residues in the CDR3. CDR3 coding DNA: TGTGCCAGCAGTCCGGGGCGGGTAGGACAAGAGACCCAGTACTTC. It is translated as CASSPGRVGQETQYF.

This clonotype turned up a few times. The V gene is TRBV7-3, the J gene TRBJ1-1; D is unclear. The CDR3 totals 13 residues. Germline values: CDR1 SGHTA, CDR2 FQGTGA. Trimming took 3 bases from V and 5 from J, leaving 10 bases between them. The CDR3 protein is CASSLVHLTEAFF. CDR3 nucleotides: TGTGCCAGCAGCTTGGTCCATTTAACTGAAGCTTTCTTT.

This chain joins TRBV7-2 and TRBJ1-5; D gene uncertain. Trimming pared 5 bases from V and 5 bases from J, leaving 13 bases between. The CDR3 consists of 14 residues. Germline V CDR1 and CDR2: SGHTA, FQGNSA. The CDR3 loop reads CASSRERLDQPQHF. For the CDR3, the DNA is TGTGCCAGCAGCCGCGAAAGGCTGGATCAGCCCCAGCATTTT.

V is TRBV6-2 or TRBV6-3 and J is TRBJ1-5; possibly TRBD1 for D (5 bases). The CDR3 is made up of 16 amino acids. Germline V gene lookup returns CDR1 MNHEY and CDR2 SVGEGT. V lost 7 bases and J lost 5, with 21 bases in between. The CDR3 bases are TGTGCCAGCACTCATCAGTTCGGGGGACGATATCAGCCCCAGCATTTT. As protein: CASTHQFGGRYQPQHF.

The chain carries TRBV12-3 or TRBV12-4 and TRBJ1-3; TRBD1 matches at 8 bases. The V segment lost 6 bases and the J segment 0 bases; nucleotides outside the gene matches: 4. This CDR3 spans 15 amino acids. The CDR3 nucleotides are TGTGCCAGCAGACGACAGGGGACCTCTGGAAACACCATATATTTT. Translated, it gives CASRRQGTSGNTIYF.

J is TRBJ1-2 and V is TRBV6-2 or TRBV6-3; 8 nucleotides match TRBD1. This CDR3 region has 18 residues. Germline-derived CDR1 and CDR2 are MNHEY and SVGEGT. V was pared by 0 bases and J by 1 base, with 10 bases of the junction left unmatched. For the CDR3, the DNA is TGTGCCAGCAGTTACTCGAAGGGGACAGGAGACCTTAACTATGGCTACACCTTC. It encodes CASSYSKGTGDLNYGYTF.

This clonotype was recorded many times. The chain uses TRBV20-1 and TRBJ2-1; TRBD2 aligns across 14 bases. V shed 6 bases, J shed 12 bases, and the junction held 10 bases outside the gene matches. Germline V gene data show CDR1 as DFQATT and CDR2 as SNEGSKA (reference sequence). This CDR3 spans 14 amino acids. Written as DNA, the CDR3 is TGCAGTGCCATAACCGGGACTAGCGGGGGTACGCAGTTCTTC. Its translation is CSAITGTSGGTQFF.

This chain links TRBV24-1 with TRBJ2-5; D gene ambiguous. Germline V CDR1 and CDR2: KGHDR, SFDVKD. Trimming removed 3 bases from V and 5 bases from J, with 9 bases in between. The CDR3 length is 13 residues. CDR3 sequence (DNA): TGTGCCACCAGTGATCCCATAGGGGAGACCCAGTACTTC. It specifies CATSDPIGETQYF.

J is TRBJ1-2 and V is TRBV6-5; D is ambiguous. CDR3 length equals 13 residues. The germline gives CDR1 MNHEY, CDR2 SVGAGI. Trimming removed 2 bases from V and 3 bases from J, with 7 bases in between. The CDR3 DNA is TGTGCCAGCAGTTACGAGTGGGACTATGGCTACACCTTC. Amino acid sequence: CASSYEWDYGYTF.

This clonotype occurred a few times. This rearrangement joins TRBV24-1 to TRBJ2-5; maybe TRBD1 (6 bases). The CDR3 totals 14 residues. The ends were cut back, 4 bases at V and 5 bases at J, with 13 bases in the middle. From germline, CDR1 is KGHDR and CDR2 SFDVKD. DNA of the CDR3: TGTGCCACCAGTGACCAACAGGGTTGGGAGACCCAGTACTTC. Encoded protein: CATSDQQGWETQYF.

V gene TRBV7-2 combines with J gene TRBJ2-1; D might be TRBD2 (6 bases). Per germline, CDR1 SGHTA and CDR2 FQGNSA. V was shortened by 5 bases and J by 6 bases, with 23 bases between the two germline ends. The CDR3 has 17 amino acids. The CDR3 protein is CASSLGYLGGFSNEQFF. For the CDR3, the DNA is TGTGCCAGCAGCCTAGGTTATTTGGGAGGTTTCAGCAATGAGCAGTTCTTC.

This clonotype was seen at least ten times. This chain uses TRBV20-1 with TRBJ2-5, with 15 bases lining up with TRBD2. Germline-derived CDR1 and CDR2 are DFQATT and SNEGSKA (reference sequence). V shed 6 bases, J shed 2 bases, and the junction held 4 bases outside the gene matches. The length of the CDR3 is 15 residues. The CDR3 region has the DNA TGCAGTGCCCCTGGGACTAGCGGGAGGCAAGAGACCCAGTACTTC. This sequence encodes CSAPGTSGRQETQYF.

Ten or more counts support this clonotype. This chain links TRBV28 with TRBJ2-1; 9 positions agree with TRBD1. CDR1 and CDR2 from the germline V gene are MDHEN and SYDVKM. J gave up 7 bases and V 5 bases, and 12 bases lay outside the gene matches. This CDR3 has 16 residues. CDR3 in amino acids: CASSPHPTGGWNEQFF. CDR3 coding DNA: TGTGCCAGCAGTCCGCACCCGACAGGGGGTTGGAATGAGCAGTTCTTC.

The chain links TRBV25-1 to TRBJ2-3, with a tentative D call TRBD1 (7 bases). The V and J ends lost 6 bases and 5 bases respectively, with 18 bases between them. The CDR3 runs to 15 residues. Germline V lookup: CDR1 MGHDK, CDR2 SYGVNS. The CDR3 region is CASSHRQGGKDTQYF. In DNA, the CDR3 is TGTGCCAGCAGCCACAGACAGGGAGGAAAAGATACGCAGTATTTT.

CDR3 protein: CASSLGLGQFF. CDR3 bases: TGTGCCAGCAGCTTGGGTCTTGGGCAGTTCTTC. The chain recombines TRBV5-6 with TRBJ2-1, with D unresolved. CDR1 is SGHDT and CDR2 is YYEEEE in the germline V gene. The ends were cut back, 0 bases at V and 12 bases at J, with 7 bases in the middle. The CDR3 is made up of 11 amino acids. The full variable domain, with the rest looked up from reference TRBV5-6 and TRBJ2-1, is DAGVTQSPTHLIKTRGQQVTLRCSPKSGHDTVSWYQQALGQGPQFIFQYYEEEERQRGNFPDRFSGHQFPNYSSELNVNALLLGDSALYLCASSLGLGQFFGPGTRLTVL.

This clonotype appeared many times. The chain combines TRBV12-3 or TRBV12-4 with TRBJ1-1; tentative D call: TRBD1 (5 bases). The CDR3 contains 14 residues. Trimming pared 6 bases from V and 2 bases from J, leaving 13 bases between. The CDR3 is CASRSFGTNTEAFF. Written as DNA, the CDR3 is TGTGCCAGCAGATCTTTCGGGACCAACACTGAAGCTTTCTTT.

As for this clonotype: Its ends do not fully match the called genes, so a read error is possible. V and J are TRBV7-7 and TRBJ1-2; 7 bases line up with TRBD1. The CDR3 loop spans 14 amino acids. Germline assignment: CDR1 SSHAT and CDR2 FNYEAQ (reference sequence). CDR3 protein: CASSFDRAGGGYTF. The CDR3 DNA is TGTGCTAGCAGCTTCGACAGGGCTGGAGGGGGCTACACCTTC.

This clonotype was seen more than once but under ten times. The chain has TRBV28 and TRBJ2-1; D gene uncertain. This CDR3 spans 12 amino acids. Trimming left V 6 bases short and J 8 bases short, with 11 bases between. Germline-derived CDR1 and CDR2 are MDHEN and SYDVKM. CDR3 region: CASSSPGHEQFF. CDR3 sequence (DNA): TGTGCCAGCAGCTCCCCCGGACATGAGCAGTTCTTC.

This clonotype was counted between two and nine times. This sequence joins TRBV7-9 and TRBJ2-7, with D maybe TRBD2 (6 bases). V lost 4 bases and J 3 bases, leaving 22 bases between the germline ends. The CDR3 has 17 amino acids. CDR1 SEHNR and CDR2 FQNEAQ come from the germline V gene (reference sequence). The CDR3 DNA reads as TGTGCCAGCAGCTCGCCCCTAGGGGCGGGGTGGAGCTACGAGCAGTACTTC. This sequence encodes CASSSPLGAGWSYEQYF.

V and J are TRBV7-8 and TRBJ2-3; 11 bases agree with TRBD2. Germline CDR1 is SGHVS and CDR2 is FQNEAQ. CDR3 length: 17 residues. V lost 1 base, J lost 4 bases, and 7 bases stayed unmatched. CDR3 nucleotides: TGTGCCAGCAGCTTAGGCGCTAGCGGGAGGAAAGCAGATACGCAGTATTTT. Its translation is CASSLGASGRKADTQYF. The full variable domain, rest sourced from reference TRBV7-8 and TRBJ2-3, is GAGVSQSPRYKVAKRGQDVALRCDPISGHVSLFWYQQALGQGPEFLTYFQNEAQLDKSGLPSDRFFAERPEGSVSTLKIQRTQQEDSAVYLCASSLGASGRKADTQYFGPGTRLTVL.

The J gene is TRBJ2-1, the V gene TRBV28; D uncertain. This CDR3 comprises 13 residues. V was shortened by 5 bases and J by 15 bases, with 20 bases between the two germline ends. Germline V gives CDR1 MDHEN, CDR2 SYDVKM. Here the CDR3 DNA reads TGTGCCAGCAGTGCGCCCCGTGCGCTTCGTCGGTTCTTC. This encodes CASSAPRALRRFF.

This clonotype was observed many times. The genes are TRBV7-2 and TRBJ1-3; D is unclear. Trimming removed 4 bases at V and 4 bases at J, with 8 bases between. The germline gives CDR1 SGHTA, CDR2 FQGNSA. The CDR3 is 13 amino acids. The DNA of the CDR3 is TGTGCCAGCAGCTCGAGGTCGGGAAACACCATATATTTT. It encodes CASSSRSGNTIYF.

The J gene is TRBJ2-7, the V gene TRBV24-1; D remains unclear. V lost 7 bases to trimming and J lost 1 base, with 10 bases between them. CDR3 length: 13 amino acids. Germline V lookup: CDR1 KGHDR, CDR2 SFDVKD. The CDR3 DNA reads as TGTGCCACCAGGTCAGGAGCTTCCTACGAGCAGTACTTC. Protein sequence: CATRSGASYEQYF.

This clonotype was recorded at least ten times. The CDR3 bases are TGTGCCAGCAGTCCATACCCGGGACTAGCGTATTCCTACAATGAGCAGTTCTTC. This encodes CASSPYPGLAYSYNEQFF. The V call is TRBV27, the J call TRBJ2-1; 10 nucleotides agree with TRBD2. Germline loops: CDR1 MNHEY, CDR2 SMNVEV (reference sequence). J lost 1 base, V lost 5 bases, and 11 bases had no gene match. This CDR3 is 18 amino acids long.

CDR3: CASSPGTGNSGNTIYF. The CDR3 DNA reads TGTGCCAGCTCACCTGGGACAGGGAACTCTGGAAACACCATATATTTT. The gene calls are TRBV18 and TRBJ1-3; TRBD1 matches 9 bases. The CDR3 extends over 16 amino acids. Unmatched junction bases numbered 3, after V lost 3 bases and J lost 0 bases. Germline CDR1 and CDR2: KGHSH and LQKENI. Full variable domain (remainder filled in from reference TRBV18 and TRBJ1-3): NAGVMQNPRHLVRRRGQEARLRCSPMKGHSHVYWYRQLPEEGLKFMVYLQKENIIDESGMPKERFSAEFPKEGPSILRIQQVVRGDSAAYFCASSPGTGNSGNTIYFGEGSWLTVV.

This clonotype occurred a few times. This sequence joins TRBV3-1 and TRBJ2-2; no clear D. Trimming removed 6 bases from V and 1 base from J, with 9 bases in between. CDR3 length equals 14 residues. The germline gives CDR1 LGHDT, CDR2 YNNKEL (reference sequence). The CDR3 sequence: CASSETVNTGELFF. CDR3 sequence (DNA): TGTGCCAGCAGTGAGACTGTGAACACCGGGGAGCTGTTTTTT.